The 28 T cell receptor beta chains presented below share a single source sample, sequenced in a study of T cell responses to AZD1222 COVID-19 vaccine. Sequencing was performed with immunoSEQ multiplex PCR; in TCRdb, only in-frame clones are kept and a portion is missing. This table has approximately 160,000 clones, 87% appearing once. The source material was peripheral blood, sampled on day 0 of AZD1222 vaccination. The receptors here all came from an adult in good health.

This clone appeared a single time. In DNA, the CDR3 is TGTGCCAGCAGCTTAGCGCCTAGCGGAGCATCCTACGAGCAGTACTTC. It encodes CASSLAPSGASYEQYF. The V and J genes are TRBV7-6 and TRBJ2-7; TRBD2 matches at 7 bases. Germline V gene lookup returns CDR1 SGHVS and CDR2 FNYEAQ. V was clipped by 0 bases and J by 1 base; unmatched bases: 6. The CDR3 runs to 16 residues.

The V gene is TRBV20-1, the J gene TRBJ2-7; a possible D gene is TRBD1 (5 bases). V was pared by 3 bases and J by 4 bases, with 7 bases between. The CDR3 runs 11 residues. Germline CDR1 DFQATT, CDR2 SNEGSKA (reference sequence). This CDR3 is CSASAGYEQYF. CDR3 DNA sequence: TGCAGTGCTAGCGCAGGGTACGAGCAGTACTTC.

The V call is TRBV5-1, the J call TRBJ2-7, with D maybe TRBD2 (6 bases). The V end lost 4 bases, the J end lost 7 bases, and 15 bases lay between the germline ends. The germline CDR1 and CDR2 sequences are SGHRS and YFSETQ. CDR3 length: 13 amino acids. The CDR3: CASSGGSAFEQYF. The CDR3 DNA reads TGCGCCAGCAGCGGAGGGTCAGCTTTTGAGCAGTACTTC.

This rearrangement joins TRBV5-8 to TRBJ1-4; TRBD1 matches at 7 bases. CDR3 length: 16 amino acids. J was trimmed by 3 bases and V by 0 bases; bases with no gene match: 5. Germline lookup yields CDR1 SGHTS and CDR2 YDEGEE. This CDR3 is CASSLARGIANEKLFF. The CDR3 nucleotides are TGTGCCAGCAGCTTGGCCAGGGGGATAGCTAATGAAAAACTGTTTTTT.

This clone came up once. This chain uses TRBV5-6 with TRBJ2-3, with D perhaps matching TRBD2 (5 bases). The ends were cut back, 2 bases at V and 7 bases at J, with 14 bases in the middle. There are 14 residues in the CDR3. Germline CDR1 SGHDT, CDR2 YYEEEE. CDR3 sequence reads: CASSLRTYGNTQYF. The CDR3, as DNA: TGTGCCAGCAGCTTACGGACTTACGGGAATACGCAGTATTTT. Full variable domain (missing parts from reference TRBV5-6 and TRBJ2-3): DAGVTQSPTHLIKTRGQQVTLRCSPKSGHDTVSWYQQALGQGPQFIFQYYEEEERQRGNFPDRFSGHQFPNYSSELNVNALLLGDSALYLCASSLRTYGNTQYFGPGTRLTVL.

This rearrangement joins TRBV11-2 to TRBJ2-7, with 8 bases lining up with TRBD2. Looked up from germline, CDR1 is SGHAT and CDR2 is FQNNGV. The CDR3 is 17 residues long. V trimming: 1 base; J trimming: 0 bases; junction bases outside the gene matches: 8. The CDR3 DNA reads TGTGCCAGCAGCTTAGTCGGACTAGCCCTAACCTCCTACGAGCAGTACTTC. Protein product: CASSLVGLALTSYEQYF. The variable domain in full, completed from reference TRBV11-2 and TRBJ2-7, reads EAGVAQSPRYKIIEKRQSVAFWCNPISGHATLYWYQQILGQGPKLLIQFQNNGVVDDSQLPKDRFSAERLKGVDSTLKIQPAKLEDSAVYLCASSLVGLALTSYEQYFGPGTRLTVT.

This clone was seen only once. J is TRBJ2-7 and V is TRBV3-1 (or the pseudogene TRBV3-2); 9 bases are a match to TRBD1. The CDR3 runs to 13 residues. Trimming took 4 bases from V and 6 from J; bases not matched to a gene: 4. Germline V gene sequence: CDR1 LGHDT, CDR2 YNNKEL (reference sequence). CDR3 amino acids: CASSPGTGLEQYF. The CDR3 nucleotides are TGTGCCAGCAGCCCCGGGACAGGGCTCGAGCAGTACTTC.

V and J are TRBV4-1 and TRBJ1-2; D not resolved. The CDR3 is 14 residues long. The V gene's germline CDR1 is MGHRA and CDR2 YSYEKL. Trimming left V 0 bases short and J 4 bases short, with 9 bases between. The CDR3 DNA is TGCGCCAGCAGCCAAGAAGGGCCGGGCTATGGCTACACCTTC. Translating gives CASSQEGPGYGYTF.

The V gene is TRBV7-9, the J gene TRBJ1-6, with D uncertain. This CDR3 is built from 15 residues. V lost 5 bases and J lost 10, with 18 bases in between. In germline, CDR1 is SEHNR, CDR2 FQNEAQ (reference sequence). The CDR3 protein is CASSPRVARGSPLHF. The CDR3 DNA sequence: TGTGCCAGCAGCCCTAGGGTTGCACGGGGATCACCCCTCCACTTT.

The chain carries TRBV5-5 and TRBJ2-7, with 14 bases identical to TRBD2. With 4 bases clipped from V and 2 bases from J, the junction kept 2 bases outside the gene matches. This CDR3 region has 15 residues. Germline V lookup: CDR1 SGHKS, CDR2 YYEKEE (reference sequence). The CDR3 coding sequence is TGTGCCAGCAGCCTGACTAGCGGGAGGGCCTACGAGCAGTACTTC. This sequence encodes CASSLTSGRAYEQYF.

J is TRBJ2-2 and V is TRBV28, with D unresolved. The germline V gene encodes CDR1 MDHEN and CDR2 SYDVKM. The CDR3 contains 16 residues. Trimming pared 2 bases from V and 3 bases from J, leaving 13 bases between. This CDR3 is CASSLPQDFYTGELFF. The DNA of the CDR3 is TGTGCCAGCAGTTTACCTCAAGACTTTTACACCGGGGAGCTGTTTTTT. Filled out from reference TRBV28 and TRBJ2-2, the complete variable domain reads DVKVTQSSRYLVKRTGEKVFLECVQDMDHENMFWYRQDPGLGLRLIYFSYDVKMKEKGDIPEGYSVSREKKERFSLILESASTNQTSMYLCASSLPQDFYTGELFFGEGSRLTVL.

This sequence joins TRBV10-2 and TRBJ1-3; D not resolved. Trimming took 6 bases from V and 4 from J, leaving 7 bases between them. This CDR3 spans 12 amino acids. Looked up from germline, CDR1 is WSHSY and CDR2 is SAAADI. CDR3 bases: TGCGCCAGCAGCTTACAGGGAAACACCATATATTTT. This codes for CASSLQGNTIYF.

This clone was recorded only once. CDR3 in amino acids: CASSSLVGAGAYEQYF. CDR3 DNA sequence: TGTGCCAGCAGCTCCCTCGTAGGAGCGGGAGCCTACGAGCAGTACTTC. The chain couples TRBV5-4 to TRBJ2-7; 8 bases are shared with TRBD2. The CDR3 runs 16 residues. The V and J ends lost 3 bases and 2 bases, in that order; junction bases with no gene match: 10. Germline CDR1 reads SGHNT; CDR2 reads YYREEE (reference sequence).

This clone turned up a few times. As DNA, the CDR3 is TGCGCCAGCAGAAAGGCAAAGCCCCCCTATGGCTACACCTTC. This codes for CASRKAKPPYGYTF. The rearrangement links TRBV23-1 to TRBJ1-2; D unclear. TRBV23-1 is an ORF, and what it does is uncertain. The CDR3 loop spans 14 amino acids. V lost 6 bases, J lost 4 bases, and 15 bases lay in between.

About this clone itself: An end of the junction does not agree with germline; a read error may underlie this. For the CDR3, the DNA is TGTGCCAGCAGTCACTCCTACGAGCAGTACTTC. Its protein product is CASSHSYEQYF. V and J are TRBV6-5 and TRBJ2-7; no reliable D call. This CDR3 is built from 11 residues. CDR1 MNHEY and CDR2 SVGAGI come from the germline V gene.

On this clone: The sample holds other DNA sequences that translate to the same CDR3. The V gene is TRBV15, the J gene TRBJ2-3; possibly TRBD1 for D (5 bases). This CDR3 contains 15 residues. V was cut by 0 bases and J by 0 bases, with 7 bases left in between. Germline assignment: CDR1 LNHNV and CDR2 YYDKDF (reference sequence). CDR3 nucleotides: TGTGCCACCAGCAGAGACAGGGCTAGCACAGATACGCAGTATTTT. Translation: CATSRDRASTDTQYF. The full variable domain, its missing parts supplied by reference TRBV15 and TRBJ2-3, is DAMVIQNPRYQVTQFGKPVTLSCSQTLNHNVMYWYQQKSSQAPKLLFHYYDKDFNNEADTPDNFQSRRPNTSFCFLDIRSPGLGDTAMYLCATSRDRASTDTQYFGPGTRLTVL.

This clone came up a few times. CDR3 sequence: CASSLLQGTGYGYTF. The CDR3 DNA reads TGTGCCAGCAGCTTGCTGCAGGGTACCGGCTATGGCTACACCTTC. The V call is TRBV11-2, the J call TRBJ1-2; D perhaps matches TRBD1 (5 bases). Germline CDR1 and CDR2: SGHAT and FQNNGV. This CDR3 contains 15 residues. Between the trimmed V and J ends, which lost 3 bases and 4 bases, there was a span of 15 bases.

This clone was seen once. The chain combines TRBV7-9 with TRBJ2-7; 9 nucleotides agree with TRBD1. This CDR3 contains 15 residues. The germline V gene encodes CDR1 SEHNR and CDR2 FQNEAQ (reference sequence). V dropped 8 bases and J dropped 2; count of bases not matched to a gene: 10. The CDR3 sequence: CASEDYGTGTYEQYF. In nucleotides, the CDR3 is TGTGCCAGCGAAGATTACGGGACAGGGACCTACGAGCAGTACTTC.

The chain is built from TRBV6-5 and TRBJ2-7, with a possible D match to TRBD2 (6 bases). This CDR3 is built from 15 residues. Trimming removed 5 bases at V and 6 bases at J, with 20 bases between. CDR1 and CDR2 from the germline V gene are MNHEY and SVGAGI. CDR3 DNA sequence: TGTGCCAGCAGTCGAGCCGGGGGATTTGGCTCCGAGCAGTACTTC. Its translation: CASSRAGGFGSEQYF.

The genes are TRBV7-8 and TRBJ1-2; D may be TRBD1 (6 bases). The CDR3 spans 13 residues. The V gene's germline CDR1 is SGHVS and CDR2 FQNEAQ. The V gene lost 1 base and the J gene lost 6 bases, with 9 bases spanning the gap. CDR3 residues: CASSLVTGDGYTF. The CDR3 DNA reads as TGTGCCAGCAGCTTAGTGACAGGCGATGGCTACACCTTC.

The V gene is TRBV7-8, the J gene TRBJ2-7, with 9 bases aligning to TRBD1. This CDR3 is built from 15 residues. CDR1 SGHVS and CDR2 FQNEAQ come from the germline V gene. The trim removed 8 bases at V and 4 bases at J, leaving 12 bases unmatched. In DNA, the CDR3 is TGTGCCAGCGGACTAGTTGTCGGGACAGGGTACGAGCAGTACTTC. The encoded protein is CASGLVVGTGYEQYF.

The genes are TRBV29-1 and TRBJ2-1, with 8 bases identical to TRBD2. The CDR3 spans 13 residues. CDR1 SQVTM and CDR2 ANQGSEA come from the germline V gene. Losses at the gene ends were 7 bases for V and 7 bases for J; bases not matched to a gene: 9. The CDR3 here is CSASSGRGNEQFF. The CDR3, as DNA: TGCAGCGCCTCAAGCGGGAGAGGAAATGAGCAGTTCTTC.

The chain is built from TRBV5-4 and TRBJ2-3; no reliable D call. The CDR3 runs 15 residues. V was shortened by 0 bases and J by 2 bases, with 10 bases between the two germline ends. Germline loops: CDR1 SGHNT, CDR2 YYREEE (reference sequence). The CDR3 sequence is CASSLVAGPTDTQYF. CDR3 DNA sequence: TGTGCCAGCAGCTTGGTGGCTGGCCCCACAGATACGCAGTATTTT.

The rearrangement joins TRBV30 to TRBJ1-6; D is unclear. The V gene lost 2 bases and the J gene lost 0 bases, with 14 bases spanning the gap. The CDR3 runs 17 residues. Per the germline V gene, CDR1 is GTSNPN and CDR2 is SVGIG (reference sequence). The CDR3 loop reads CAWSMSGMSSYNSPLHF. Here the CDR3 DNA reads TGTGCCTGGAGTATGTCAGGAATGAGCTCCTATAATTCACCCCTCCACTTT.

This chain links TRBV5-1 with TRBJ2-3, with TRBD2 matching 9 bases. Trimming took 0 bases from V and 1 from J; bases not matched to a gene: 6. The CDR3 runs 17 residues. The germline CDR1 and CDR2 sequences are SGHRS and YFSETQ. CDR3 DNA: TGCGCCAGCAGCTTGGAGGGACTAGCTTCGGGCACAGATACGCAGTATTTT. The encoded protein is CASSLEGLASGTDTQYF.

The chain is built from TRBV27 and TRBJ2-7; D is possibly TRBD1 (6 bases). The V gene's germline CDR1 is MNHEY and CDR2 SMNVEV (reference sequence). The CDR3 contains 14 residues. V lost 5 bases to trimming and J lost 7 bases, with 18 bases between them. The CDR3 spells CASSPFWGPGEQYF. DNA of the CDR3: TGTGCCAGCAGTCCGTTCTGGGGGCCGGGGGAGCAGTACTTC.

This chain links TRBV28 with TRBJ2-5; no definite D call. V dropped 3 bases and J dropped 0 bases, with 20 bases sitting between them. Germline V lookup: CDR1 MDHEN, CDR2 SYDVKM. This CDR3 has 18 residues. CDR3 sequence (DNA): TGTGCCAGCAGTTTCCCCCCCACACGTGCTACCGACCAAGAGACCCAGTACTTC. It translates to CASSFPPTRATDQETQYF.

The chain couples TRBV28 to TRBJ2-1, with TRBD2 matching 9 bases. The J segment lost 2 bases and the V segment lost 5 bases, leaving 4 bases of the junction unmatched. Per germline, CDR1 MDHEN and CDR2 SYDVKM. The length of the CDR3 is 15 residues. DNA of the CDR3: TGTGCCAGCAGTCGTAGCGGGAGTACCTACAATGAGCAGTTCTTC. Its translation: CASSRSGSTYNEQFF.